The clone carrying this T cell receptor beta chain was picked up a small number of times. The V end was cut by 0 bases, the J end by 6 bases, with 12 bases between. Germline CDR1 and CDR2: SGDLS and YYNGEE. The CDR3 is 15 amino acids. This entry comes from a study of blood T cell repertoires in COVID-19. Turning to the study itself: Both acute and convalescent COVID-19 samples were obtained from the United States, Italy and Spain. Sources were T cells, B-cell-depleted T cells, or PBMCs; the material itself was cDNA or gDNA.

Original processing notes: Estimation of nucleated cell counts relied on the amplification of reference gene primers. Profiling relied on immunoSEQ multiplex PCR, and the TCRdb table lists in-frame clones only, not all of them. V, J and clone size were drawn from that table, and D and trimming were deduced from the DNA. The sample comprises around 84,000 clones, about 87% of which are singletons, and around 7.8% rests with the top ten. The receptor was isolated from an elderly man with active or convalescent COVID-19. The chain combines TRBV9 with TRBJ2-2, with D perhaps matching TRBD2 (5 bases). Sequencing was performed on peripheral blood. The chain's CDR3 is CASSVEGWGAGELFF. In nucleotides, the CDR3 is TGTGCCAGCAGCGTAGAGGGTTGGGGAGCCGGGGAGCTGTTTTTT.